These 23 T cell receptor beta chains came from one sample sequenced in a study of blood T cells in healthy people across ages. The use of a sample-barcoded 5' primer and a J-beta primer mix characterized a second PCR of about 7 to 12 cycles. One entry per CDR3 protein, called by TCRdb with MiXCR from the 5' RACE reads. The sample records roughly 1.9 million distinct CDR3 sequences, roughly 43% being singletons. The sample consisted of blood. The receptors come from a human donor in good health.

The chain couples TRBV5-1 to TRBJ2-3; the match to TRBD2 covers 11 bases. The CDR3 length is 17 residues. Germline V gene sequence: CDR1 SGHRS, CDR2 YFSETQ. The V and J ends lost 3 bases and 1 base, in that order; junction bases with no gene match: 7. The CDR3 sequence is CASSSSGGTDRTDTQYF. In DNA, the CDR3 is TGCGCCAGCAGCTCTAGCGGGGGGACTGACCGCACAGATACGCAGTATTTT.

The rearrangement links TRBV29-1 to TRBJ1-2; no firm D call. V gave up 1 base and J gave up 1 base, with 10 bases separating them. CDR3 length equals 14 residues. CDR1 SQVTM and CDR2 ANQGSEA come from the germline V gene. CDR3 sequence (DNA): TGCAGCGTTGAAGGGCACGGACTTAACTATGGCTACACCTTC. Amino acids: CSVEGHGLNYGYTF. Drawing the rest from reference TRBV29-1 and TRBJ1-2, the complete variable domain is SAVISQKPSRDICQRGTSLTIQCQVDSQVTMMFWYRQQPGQSLTLIATANQGSEATYESGFVIDKFPISRPNLTFSTLTVSNMSPEDSSIYLCSVEGHGLNYGYTFGSGTRLTVV.

This clonotype was counted ten times or more. The chain is built from TRBV7-2 and TRBJ2-7; D not certain. The V end was cut by 1 base, the J end by 5 bases, with 6 bases between. This CDR3 spans 12 amino acids. Germline V lookup: CDR1 SGHTA, CDR2 FQGNSA. CDR3 amino acids: CASSLGYHEQYF. The CDR3 bases are TGTGCCAGCAGCTTAGGGTACCACGAGCAGTACTTC.

The chain carries TRBV20-1 and TRBJ2-7; D uncertain. The germline gives CDR1 DFQATT, CDR2 SNEGSKA (reference sequence). The CDR3 has 17 residues. The V gene lost 3 bases and the J gene lost 4 bases, with 25 bases spanning the gap. The CDR3, as DNA: TGCAGTGCTAGTCCCGGGCCCTCGCAGCGCCCGTGGTACGAGCAGTACTTC. Translating gives CSASPGPSQRPWYEQYF.

This clonotype came up a few times. The rearrangement joins TRBV2 to TRBJ2-1; 14 nucleotides agree with TRBD2. With 7 bases clipped from V and 9 bases from J, the junction kept 11 bases outside the gene matches. The CDR3 is made up of 16 amino acids. Germline CDR1 is SNHLY and CDR2 is FYNNEI. In DNA form, the CDR3 reads TGTGCCAGCACCGGGACTAGCGGGGGTTTGGGAGGTGAGCAGTTCTTC. Residues: CASTGTSGGLGGEQFF.

This clonotype was counted at least ten times. The genes are TRBV7-2 and TRBJ1-1; no definite D call. Germline CDR1 reads SGHTA; CDR2 reads FQGNSA. CDR3 length: 13 residues. Trimming pared 1 base from V and 5 bases from J, leaving 8 bases between. The CDR3 reads CASSLGLGTEAFF. The CDR3 bases are TGTGCCAGCAGCTTAGGGCTGGGGACTGAAGCTTTCTTT. Looking up the rest from reference TRBV7-2 and TRBJ1-1 gives the full variable domain: GAGVSQSPSNKVTEKGKDVELRCDPISGHTALYWYRQSLGQGLEFLIYFQGNSAPDKSGLPSDRFSAERTGGSVSTLTIQRTQQEDSAVYLCASSLGLGTEAFFGQGTRLTVV.

This clonotype turned up a few times. CDR3 region: CASSYSQFGYTF. DNA for the CDR3: TGTGCCAGCAGTTACTCCCAATTCGGCTACACCTTC. The chain has TRBV6-2 or TRBV6-3 and TRBJ1-2; D unresolved. Trimming took off 0 bases at V and 8 bases at J, with 7 bases between the two ends. The length of the CDR3 is 12 residues. The germline V gene encodes CDR1 MNHEY and CDR2 SVGEGT.

The V gene is TRBV14, the J gene TRBJ2-5; D is uncertain. Trimming left V 0 bases short and J 5 bases short, with 10 bases between. CDR3 length: 14 amino acids. The germline gives CDR1 SGHDN, CDR2 FVKESK. CDR3 region: CASSQDGLVETQYF. The CDR3 region has the DNA TGTGCCAGCAGCCAAGATGGGCTAGTTGAGACCCAGTACTTC. The complete variable domain, with remaining parts taken from reference TRBV14 and TRBJ2-5, reads EAGVTQFPSHSVIEKGQTVTLRCDPISGHDNLYWYRRVMGKEIKFLLHFVKESKQDESGMPNNRFLAERTGGTYSTLKVQPAELEDSGVYFCASSQDGLVETQYFGPGTRLLVL.

This chain joins TRBV5-1 and TRBJ1-2, with unresolved D. Germline CDR1 and CDR2: SGHRS and YFSETQ. The CDR3 loop spans 15 amino acids. V lost 6 bases, J lost 2 bases, and 17 bases lay in between. CDR3 in DNA: TGCGCCAGCACCTACAGCCTAGATCCGAACTATGGCTACACCTTC. Translation gives CASTYSLDPNYGYTF.

Of note for this clonotype: Just one base apart from a much larger clone, this may be a read error. This rearrangement joins TRBV5-1 to TRBJ2-1; perhaps TRBD2 as D (5 bases). The length of the CDR3 is 14 residues. The germline V gene encodes CDR1 SGHRS and CDR2 YFSETQ. Trimming removed 0 bases at V and 10 bases at J, with 14 bases between. DNA of the CDR3: TGCGCCAGCAGCTTGGAGAGGAGGTCCTACGAGCAGTTCTTC. Amino acids: CASSLERRSYEQFF.

The chain recombines TRBV4-3 with TRBJ2-7; a weak D match, TRBD1 (6 bases). The CDR3 runs to 16 residues. V was pared by 0 bases and J by 6 bases, with 18 bases between. Germline V CDR1 and CDR2: LGHNA, YSLEER. CDR3 protein: CASSQDEGVSGGEQYF. The CDR3, as DNA: TGCGCCAGCAGCCAAGATGAGGGGGTGTCGGGCGGCGAGCAGTACTTC.

The J gene is TRBJ1-5, the V gene TRBV20-1; D is ambiguous. V lost 5 bases, J lost 3 bases, and 11 bases lay in between. The germline CDR1 and CDR2 sequences are DFQATT and SNEGSKA (reference sequence). The CDR3 contains 13 residues. For the CDR3, the DNA is TGCAGTGCTCAGGCGCAGATCAATCAGCCCCAGCATTTT. Protein: CSAQAQINQPQHF.

This chain joins TRBV7-8 and TRBJ1-1; D is perhaps TRBD1 (5 bases). This CDR3 comprises 14 residues. V was clipped by 4 bases and J by 1 base, with 10 bases between them. Per the germline V gene, CDR1 is SGHVS and CDR2 is FQNEAQ. The CDR3 here is CASSWGFTNTEAFF. The CDR3 DNA reads as TGTGCCAGCAGCTGGGGCTTCACGAACACTGAAGCTTTCTTT.

This clonotype was observed a handful of times. CDR3 sequence reads: CASSLRSWGTYEQYF. The CDR3 DNA reads as TGTGCCAGCAGTTTGCGGAGTTGGGGAACTTACGAGCAGTACTTC. The chain employs TRBV27 and TRBJ2-7; D is unresolved. The CDR3 runs to 15 residues. The germline V and J ends were trimmed by 3 bases and 4 bases, with 16 bases remaining between them. The germline V gene encodes CDR1 MNHEY and CDR2 SMNVEV (reference sequence).

This clonotype was detected ten times or more. V and J are TRBV6-2 or TRBV6-3 and TRBJ2-3; D remains unclear. This CDR3 is built from 15 residues. CDR1 MNHEY and CDR2 SVGEGT come from the germline V gene. V was pared by 3 bases and J by 3 bases, with 13 bases between. CDR3 DNA: TGTGCCAGCAGTTATGGTGGCAGCCGTACAGATACGCAGTATTTT. It translates to CASSYGGSRTDTQYF.

Notes on this clonotype: This may come from a read error, since a much larger clone is one base off. This is likely a read error, given that the CDR3 carries no conserved phenylalanine or tryptophan at its end. The chain is built from TRBV20-1 and TRBJ2-1; 9 bases agree with TRBD2. Germline lookup yields CDR1 DFQATT and CDR2 SNEGSKA (reference sequence). The V and J ends lost 3 bases and 4 bases, in that order; junction bases with no gene match: 13. This CDR3 is 17 amino acids long. The chain's CDR3 is CSARSPISGGIYNEQFV. In DNA form, the CDR3 reads TGCAGTGCTAGGAGCCCCATAAGCGGGGGGATATACAATGAGCAGTTCGTC.

There are a few counts of this clonotype. The rearrangement links TRBV7-2 to TRBJ2-5; the D call may be TRBD1 or TRBD2 (6 bases each). The CDR3 spans 15 residues. Germline CDR1 SGHTA, CDR2 FQGNSA. V lost 4 bases to trimming and J lost 5 bases, with 17 bases between them. The CDR3 DNA sequence: TGTGCCAGCAGCTCCCGGCGGGACACATGGGAGACCCAGTACTTC. It encodes CASSSRRDTWETQYF. The full variable domain, completed using reference TRBV7-2 and TRBJ2-5, is GAGVSQSPSNKVTEKGKDVELRCDPISGHTALYWYRQSLGQGLEFLIYFQGNSAPDKSGLPSDRFSAERTGGSVSTLTIQRTQQEDSAVYLCASSSRRDTWETQYFGPGTRLLVL.

This chain uses TRBV7-2 with TRBJ1-2; D remains ambiguous. Trimming stripped 3 bases from V and 3 bases from J, with 11 bases between. Per the germline V gene, CDR1 is SGHTA and CDR2 is FQGNSA. The CDR3 extends over 14 amino acids. The CDR3 reads CASSFLGWDYGYTF. The CDR3 DNA reads TGTGCCAGCAGCTTTTTGGGTTGGGACTATGGCTACACCTTC. The variable domain in full, with the rest retrieved from reference TRBV7-2 and TRBJ1-2, is GAGVSQSPSNKVTEKGKDVELRCDPISGHTALYWYRQSLGQGLEFLIYFQGNSAPDKSGLPSDRFSAERTGGSVSTLTIQRTQQEDSAVYLCASSFLGWDYGYTFGSGTRLTVV.

V is TRBV27 and J is TRBJ1-4; 8 bases agree with TRBD1. V trimming: 6 bases; J trimming: 1 base; junction bases outside the gene matches: 7. CDR1 and CDR2 from the germline V gene are MNHEY and SMNVEV (reference sequence). The CDR3 sequence is 16 residues long. CDR3 nucleotides: TGTGCCAGCAGACACCACGGACAGGGAACTAATGAAAAACTGTTTTTT. Residues: CASRHHGQGTNEKLFF.

The chain recombines TRBV6-1 with TRBJ1-2, with TRBD1 as a possible D gene (6 bases). The CDR3 has 14 residues. The germline V and J ends were trimmed by 3 bases and 3 bases, with 11 bases remaining between them. Germline assignment: CDR1 MNHNS and CDR2 SASEGT. CDR3: CASSDMRGDYGYTF. CDR3 DNA sequence: TGTGCCAGCAGTGATATGAGGGGGGACTATGGCTACACCTTC.

Comments on this clonotype: It may be a read error: a sequence one base away is much more abundant. The V call is TRBV20-1, the J call TRBJ2-3, with D unresolved. From germline, CDR1 is DFQATT and CDR2 SNEGSKA (reference sequence). The CDR3 covers 12 residues. The CDR3 reads CSASPLTDTRYF. As DNA, the CDR3 is TGCAGTGCTAGCCCCCTCACAGATACGCGGTATTTT.

As concerns this clonotype: Germline is not matched at one junction end, which may reflect a read error. The DNA of the CDR3 is TGCGCCTGCAGCTTGGACGGTGGGGGATACAATGAGCAGTTCTTC. This codes for CACSLDGGGYNEQFF. The J gene is TRBJ2-1, the V gene TRBV5-1; D assignment may be TRBD1 or TRBD2 (5 bases each). CDR1 is SGHRS and CDR2 is YFSETQ in the germline V gene. CDR3 length: 15 residues. Using reference TRBV5-1 and TRBJ2-1 for the parts outside the CDR3, the full variable domain is KAGVTQTPRYLIKTRGQQVTLSCSPISGHRSVSWYQQTPGQGLQFLFEYFSETQRNKGNFPGRFSGRQFSNSRSEMNVSTLELGDSALYLCACSLDGGGYNEQFFGPGTRLTVL.

The chain couples TRBV5-1 to TRBJ2-3; D is possibly TRBD2 (6 bases). V was clipped by 3 bases and J by 5 bases, with 16 bases between them. The CDR3 runs to 15 residues. In germline, CDR1 is SGHRS, CDR2 YFSETQ. CDR3 sequence (DNA): TGCGCCAGCAGCTCAGTGGAGGGGAAAGGAGATACGCAGTATTTT. Encoded protein: CASSSVEGKGDTQYF.